This is a list of T cell receptor beta chains from one sample in a study of early T cells in non-severe SARS-CoV-2 infection. TCRdb redid the calling of the 5' RACE reads with MiXCR, one entry per CDR3 protein. The data hold approximately 77,000 distinct CDR3 sequences, with 15% to 18% observed a single time. Sequencing was carried out using whole blood. The origin of the receptors is an adult who was a healthcare worker with PCR-confirmed SARS-CoV-2 infection or an uninfected control (not recorded which). Each CDR3 is given without its conserved first and last residue.

v_call	cdr3_length	cdr3_aa
TRBV7-2	13	ASRSGLAHPYVQY
TRBV6-5	13	ASSYSRAGIYEQY
TRBV28	11	ASSLRGRTEQY
TRBV19	9	ASSLHNGYT
TRBV20-1	13	SAYSGGGSYNEQF
TRBV5-4	11	ASLKAPEQEQF
TRBV29-1	12	SVEDMGTSYEQY
TRBV3-1	13	ASSQGQVLNTEAF
TRBV7-9	9	ASLGDNEAF
TRBV18	14	ASSLRTGEGTDTQY
TRBV27	11	ASSFQGSSPLH
TRBV5-1	10	ASSLEGNEQF
TRBV12-5	16	ASGLEIGHRNSHYGYT
TRBV18	14	ASSPPNLLGAPPQY
TRBV3-1	10	ASSQVTDTQY
TRBV29-1	12	SVVPRDGVYEQY
TRBV30	12	AWSVILNTGELF
TRBV6-1	13	ASSEVEYSENTIY
TRBV4-1	12	ASSLPRDNSPLH
TRBV30	11	AWSVRHNGELF
TRBV29-1	13	SVATGQGARNEQF
TRBV6-5	11	ASSDSLNGELF
TRBV7-2	14	ASSLRTSGYQETQY
TRBV11-2	10	ASSISYNEQF
TRBV28	12	ASSLSAGALSAF